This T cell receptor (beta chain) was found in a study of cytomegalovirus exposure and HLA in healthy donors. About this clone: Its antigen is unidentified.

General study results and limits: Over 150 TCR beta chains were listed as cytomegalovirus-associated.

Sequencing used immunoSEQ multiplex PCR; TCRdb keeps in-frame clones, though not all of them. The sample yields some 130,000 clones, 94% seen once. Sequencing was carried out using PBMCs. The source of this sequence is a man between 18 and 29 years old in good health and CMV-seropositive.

The CDR3 region is CASSYSAVNTGELFF. CDR3 in DNA: TGTGCCAGCAGTTACTCGGCGGTGAACACCGGGGAGCTGTTTTTT. This chain uses TRBV6-6 with TRBJ2-2; D unresolved. Germline CDR1 and CDR2: MNHNY and SVGAGI (reference sequence). V was shortened by 0 bases and J by 1 base, with 6 bases between the two germline ends. This CDR3 has 15 amino acids.